Detailed here is one T cell receptor (beta chain). The target antigen is unknown. The data were obtained in a study of human T cells and chemical hapten exposure. Overall study findings and caveats: Those TCRs sitting above 1 in 1000 frequency stayed the same with DPC sensitization.

Individual cDNA molecules received unique molecular identifiers in the library. TCRdb re-called the 5' RACE reads with MiXCR, one entry per CDR3 protein. The table lists approximately 150,000 distinct CDR3 sequences, about 4% of them singletons. The total RNA was obtained from whole blood that was not fractionated. CDR1 is SGHTA, CDR2 FQGTGA, per germline. V was trimmed by 0 bases and J by 4 bases, leaving 6 bases between them. This CDR3 has 14 amino acids. The genes are TRBV7-3 and TRBJ2-2; the D is unclear. The clonotype comes from a female donor in good health. The CDR3 spells CASSLTKTTGELFF. Written as DNA, the CDR3 is TGTGCCAGCAGCTTAACGAAGACCACCGGGGAGCTGTTTTTT.